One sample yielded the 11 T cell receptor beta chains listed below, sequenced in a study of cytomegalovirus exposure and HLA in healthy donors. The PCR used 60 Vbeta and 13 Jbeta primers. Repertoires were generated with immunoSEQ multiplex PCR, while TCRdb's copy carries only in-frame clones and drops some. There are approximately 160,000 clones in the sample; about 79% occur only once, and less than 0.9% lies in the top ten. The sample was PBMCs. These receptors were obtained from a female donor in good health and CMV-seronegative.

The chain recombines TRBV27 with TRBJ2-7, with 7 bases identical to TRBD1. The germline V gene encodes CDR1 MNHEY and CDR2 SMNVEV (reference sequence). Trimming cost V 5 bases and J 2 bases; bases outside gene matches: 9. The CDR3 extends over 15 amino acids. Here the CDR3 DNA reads TGTGCCAGCAGTAGGACGGGACAGCGGACCTACGAGCAGTACTTC. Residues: CASSRTGQRTYEQYF.

CDR3 DNA sequence: TGTGCCAGCAGTTCCCCAAAACTACTAGTAATTGAGCAGTTCTTC. Its translation: CASSSPKLLVIEQFF. The chain is built from TRBV6-5 and TRBJ2-1; TRBD2 might be the D (5 bases). The CDR3 runs to 15 residues. The V gene's germline CDR1 is MNHEY and CDR2 SVGAGI. Trimming stripped 4 bases from V and 9 bases from J, with 19 bases between.

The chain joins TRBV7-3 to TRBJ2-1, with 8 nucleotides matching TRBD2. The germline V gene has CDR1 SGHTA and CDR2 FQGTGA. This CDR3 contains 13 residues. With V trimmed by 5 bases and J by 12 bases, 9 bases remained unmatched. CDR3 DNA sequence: TGTGCCAGCAGCGCGGGACTAGGTTTTGGGCAGTTCTTC. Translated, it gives CASSAGLGFGQFF.

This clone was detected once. In nucleotides, the CDR3 is TGCGCCAGCAGCCCGCCTGGGGCAGCCTATGGCTACACCTTC. This gives the protein CASSPPGAAYGYTF. The chain carries TRBV5-1 and TRBJ1-2, with D possibly being TRBD1 (5 bases). The CDR3 spans 14 residues. The ends were cut back, 4 bases at V and 4 bases at J, with 14 bases in the middle. In germline, CDR1 is SGHRS, CDR2 YFSETQ.

The CDR3 loop reads CASSRTGGPYQETQYF. The CDR3 DNA sequence: TGTGCCAGCAGCCGGACAGGGGGGCCGTACCAAGAGACCCAGTACTTC. This chain joins TRBV5-6 and TRBJ2-5; TRBD1 matches at 10 bases. V dropped 4 bases and J dropped 0; count of bases not matched to a gene: 6. The CDR3 has 16 residues. Germline V gene data show CDR1 as SGHDT and CDR2 as YYEEEE.

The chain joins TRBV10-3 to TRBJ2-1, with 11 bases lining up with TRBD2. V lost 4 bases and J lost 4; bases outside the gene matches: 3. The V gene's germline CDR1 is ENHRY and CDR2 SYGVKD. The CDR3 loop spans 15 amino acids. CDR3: CAISVLAGEYNEQFF. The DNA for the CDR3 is TGTGCCATCAGTGTACTAGCGGGGGAGTACAATGAGCAGTTCTTC.

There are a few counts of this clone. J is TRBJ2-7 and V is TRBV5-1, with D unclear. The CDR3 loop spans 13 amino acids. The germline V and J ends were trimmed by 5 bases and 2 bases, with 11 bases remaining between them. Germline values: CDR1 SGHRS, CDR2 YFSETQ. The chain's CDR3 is CASRPTAAYEQYF. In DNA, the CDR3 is TGCGCCAGCAGACCGACTGCCGCCTACGAGCAGTACTTC.

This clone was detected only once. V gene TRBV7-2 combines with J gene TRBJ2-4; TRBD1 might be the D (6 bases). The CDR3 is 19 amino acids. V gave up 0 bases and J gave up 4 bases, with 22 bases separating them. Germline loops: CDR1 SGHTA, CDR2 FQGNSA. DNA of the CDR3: TGTGCCAGCAGCTTAGCCGCGTTTGGGCTTGCGAGGGGGAAAAACATTCAGTACTTC. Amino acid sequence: CASSLAAFGLARGKNIQYF.

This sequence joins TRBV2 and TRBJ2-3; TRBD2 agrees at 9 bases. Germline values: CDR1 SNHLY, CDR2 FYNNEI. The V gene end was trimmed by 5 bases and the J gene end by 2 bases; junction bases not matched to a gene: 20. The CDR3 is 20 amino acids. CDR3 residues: CASSLGGSGSPTSHTDTQYF. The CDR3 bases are TGTGCCAGCAGTCTGGGGGGTAGCGGGAGTCCAACTTCCCACACAGATACGCAGTATTTT.

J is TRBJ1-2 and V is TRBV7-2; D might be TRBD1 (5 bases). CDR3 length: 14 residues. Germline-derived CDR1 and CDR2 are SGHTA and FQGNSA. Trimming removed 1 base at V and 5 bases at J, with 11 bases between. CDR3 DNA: TGTGCCAGCAGCTTAGATGGGGCTTCATATGGCTACACCTTC. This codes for CASSLDGASYGYTF.

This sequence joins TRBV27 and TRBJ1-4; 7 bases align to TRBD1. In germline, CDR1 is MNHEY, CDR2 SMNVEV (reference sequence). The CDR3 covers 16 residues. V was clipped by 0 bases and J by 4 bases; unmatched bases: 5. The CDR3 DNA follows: TGTGCCAGCAGTTTATCTGGGACAGTAAATAATGAAAAACTGTTTTTT. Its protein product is CASSLSGTVNNEKLFF.